The rows below give T cell receptor beta chains drawn from one sample of a study of T cell changes during pregnancy in multiple sclerosis. The data were produced by immunoSEQ multiplex PCR, yet TCRdb's version contains in-frame clones alone and is incomplete. The table has tens of thousands of clones, about 92% seen once. The specimen was peripheral blood, collected in the first trimester of pregnancy. Receptors were obtained from a female donor in good health, enrolled as a control in a pregnancy study. Both conserved end residues are part of each CDR3. A D gene is named only where the DNA matches it firmly. Not every row has a clone size; where given, it reads once, few, many or a size class.

DNA,CDR3,size,V,J,D
TGTGCCTGGAGTCGGGACAGGGAAAACTATGGCTACACCTTC,CAWSRDRENYGYTF,once,TRBV30,TRBJ1-2,TRBD1
TGTGCCAGCAGAAAAATTGGGGCCCTCAATCAGCCCCAGCATTTT,CASRKIGALNQPQHF,NA,TRBV27,TRBJ1-5,NA
TGCGCCAGCAGCTTTGGAGACTCTAGCACAGATACGCAGTATTTT,CASSFGDSSTDTQYF,NA,TRBV5-1,TRBJ2-3,NA
TGTGCCAGCAGCCTGGGACAGGGAAATGGAAACACCATATATTTT,CASSLGQGNGNTIYF,NA,TRBV11-3,TRBJ1-3,TRBD1
TGTGCCAGCAGCCCGCAGGGGAAAAACATTCAGTACTTC,CASSPQGKNIQYF,NA,TRBV11-2,TRBJ2-4,NA
TGTGCCAGCAGCTCGACTAGCGGGGGGCCTTTTTCCTACAATGAGCAGTTCTTC,CASSSTSGGPFSYNEQFF,NA,TRBV7-9,TRBJ2-1,TRBD2
TGTGCCAGCAGAGGGGGTACGGTCTATGGCTACACCTTC,CASRGGTVYGYTF,few,TRBV6-1,TRBJ1-2,NA
TGTGCCAGCAGCCGGGGGGGGACGACCTACGAGCAGTACTTC,CASSRGGTTYEQYF,NA,TRBV5-8,TRBJ2-7,TRBD2
TGTGCCAGCAGTATTGGACAGGGAAATCAGCCCCAGCATTTT,CASSIGQGNQPQHF,NA,TRBV6-5,TRBJ1-5,TRBD1
TGTGCCAGCAGCTTCGGACAGATGAACACTGAAGCTTTCTTT,CASSFGQMNTEAFF,NA,TRBV5-6,TRBJ1-1,NA
TGTGCCAGCAGCTTAGTGGCTAGCGGGAGTAATGGTGAGCAGTTCTTC,CASSLVASGSNGEQFF,once,TRBV11-3,TRBJ2-1,TRBD2
TGTGCCAGCAGCTTCTCTAGCGGAACCTACAATGAGCAGTTCTTC,CASSFSSGTYNEQFF,NA,TRBV7-7,TRBJ2-1,TRBD2
TGTGCCAGCAGCTTCGAGCGGACCACAGATACGCAGTATTTT,CASSFERTTDTQYF,NA,TRBV5-8,TRBJ2-3,NA
TGTGCCAGCAGTCTGGGGGGTGGAAACACCATATATTTT,CASSLGGGNTIYF,NA,TRBV25-1,TRBJ1-3,NA
TGCGCCAGCAGCCCCCTAGCGGTGAGCTCCTACGAGCAGTACTTC,CASSPLAVSSYEQYF,NA,TRBV4-3,TRBJ2-7,TRBD2
TGCGCCAGCAGCTCGGGACTAGATGCCGGGGAGCTGTTTTTT,CASSSGLDAGELFF,NA,TRBV5-1,TRBJ2-2,TRBD2
TGTGCCAGCAGTCTGACAGGGGCCTACACTGAAGCTTTCTTT,CASSLTGAYTEAFF,NA,TRBV7-8,TRBJ1-1,TRBD1
TGTGCCAGCAGTGACTCCCAGGGGACAGATACGCAGTATTTT,CASSDSQGTDTQYF,NA,TRBV6-4,TRBJ2-3,NA
TGTGCCTGGTCTATGGGACTAGCGGGGCTCGGGGAGACCCAGTACTTC,CAWSMGLAGLGETQYF,NA,TRBV30,TRBJ2-5,TRBD2
TGCGCCAGCAGCCAAGACACAGGGGGTTGGACTGAAGCTTTCTTT,CASSQDTGGWTEAFF,NA,TRBV4-3,TRBJ1-1,TRBD1
TGTGCCAGCAGTTCGGGACACGGGCGGGCTGAAGCTTTCTTT,CASSSGHGRAEAFF,NA,TRBV27,TRBJ1-1,NA
TGTGCCAGCAGTTACGGACAGGGGATAACCTTCTATGGCTACACCTTC,CASSYGQGITFYGYTF,NA,TRBV6-5,TRBJ1-2,TRBD1
TGTGCCAGCAGCTTTCAGGGGGCTGCCAAAAACATTCAGTACTTC,CASSFQGAAKNIQYF,NA,TRBV7-2,TRBJ2-4,TRBD1
TGCGCCAGCAGCTTGGTCCGTTCGGGGGGATCTGAAGCTTTCTTT,CASSLVRSGGSEAFF,NA,TRBV5-1,TRBJ1-1,NA
TGTGCCAGCAGCTTCGGGCGGGCGTCCTACAATGAGCAGTTCTTC,CASSFGRASYNEQFF,NA,TRBV5-6,TRBJ2-1,NA
TGTGCCAGCAGCTCTCGGCGGGGCGAGCAGTTCTTC,CASSSRRGEQFF,NA,TRBV6-5,TRBJ2-1,NA
TGTGCCAGCAGCACCGTACACGGGGGTCCGGATCAGCCCCAGCATTTT,CASSTVHGGPDQPQHF,NA,TRBV5-6,TRBJ1-5,NA
TGTGCCAGCAGTTACTCCGGGGGGGGCTACGAGCAGTACTTC,CASSYSGGGYEQYF,NA,TRBV6-6,TRBJ2-7,TRBD2
TGTGCCAGCAGCTTCCACGGAGGGGCCTACGAGCAGTACTTC,CASSFHGGAYEQYF,once,TRBV7-2,TRBJ2-7,NA
TGTGCCTGGAGCGGACAGGGTTATAATTCACCCCTCCACTTT,CAWSGQGYNSPLHF,NA,TRBV30,TRBJ1-6,TRBD1
TGTGCCAGCAGCCCCCCGGGACACAATACCTACGAGCAGTACTTC,CASSPPGHNTYEQYF,NA,TRBV21-1,TRBJ2-7,NA
TGTGCCAGCAGTGAGACTAGCGGGAGATTAGTTGAGCAGTTCTTC,CASSETSGRLVEQFF,NA,TRBV2,TRBJ2-1,TRBD2
TGTGCCAGTAGTAGTCAGGGGTCCTCCTACGAGCAGTACTTC,CASSSQGSSYEQYF,NA,TRBV19,TRBJ2-7,NA
TGTGCCAGCAGCCGGGATCGCGGATACGAGCAGTACTTC,CASSRDRGYEQYF,NA,TRBV13,TRBJ2-7,NA
TGTGCCAGCTCACCACTGGATAGAGGGGAGACCCAGTACTTC,CASSPLDRGETQYF,NA,TRBV18,TRBJ2-5,NA
TGTGCCACAGGGGAAGGGCCCTATGGCTACACCTTC,CATGEGPYGYTF,NA,TRBV7-2,TRBJ1-2,NA
TGTGCCAGCAGCGTAAGGGTGAGCGGTGAAGCTTTCTTT,CASSVRVSGEAFF,NA,TRBV9,TRBJ1-1,NA
TGCGCCAGCAGCTCCCTCCGGGACAGGGAGAACATTCAGTACTTC,CASSSLRDRENIQYF,NA,TRBV5-1,TRBJ2-4,TRBD1
TGTGCCATCAGTGAGATGGAGGCTAGCACAGATACGCAGTATTTT,CAISEMEASTDTQYF,NA,TRBV10-3,TRBJ2-3,NA
TGTGCCAGCAGTGTACCGGGACTAGCGGGATTACAAGAAGAGACCCAGTACTTC,CASSVPGLAGLQEETQYF,NA,TRBV2,TRBJ2-5,TRBD2
TGTGCCAGCAGTGATGGTGAAGAGCTGAACTACGAGCAGTACTTC,CASSDGEELNYEQYF,NA,TRBV6-1,TRBJ2-7,NA
TGCGCCAGTGCCTATTTGCGGGAGGGGGCCTACGAGCAGTACTTC,CASAYLREGAYEQYF,NA,TRBV5-1,TRBJ2-7,TRBD2
TGTGCCAGCGGTGTACGGTTACTAGCGGGAGTTTTGGATACGCAGTATTTT,CASGVRLLAGVLDTQYF,few,TRBV27,TRBJ2-3,TRBD2
TGTGCCTGGTCGGGGGCGCTAGCGGCGAACACCGGGGAGCTGTTTTTT,CAWSGALAANTGELFF,NA,TRBV30,TRBJ2-2,NA
TGTGCCTGGGGGGAGTATCCTCCGGATGGCTACACCTTC,CAWGEYPPDGYTF,NA,TRBV30,TRBJ1-2,NA
TGTGCCATCTCGGGACTAGCGGGAGGGTACGAGCAGTACTTC,CAISGLAGGYEQYF,NA,TRBV7-9,TRBJ2-7,TRBD2
TGTGCCAGCAGCGACTCAGCGGGGGGGCCACAAGAGACCCAGTACTTC,CASSDSAGGPQETQYF,NA,TRBV9,TRBJ2-5,TRBD2
TGCGCCAGCAGCCAACTAGCGGGAGGGCCAGGGGAGCAGTTCTTC,CASSQLAGGPGEQFF,NA,TRBV4-1,TRBJ2-1,TRBD2
TGTGCCAGCAGCTTAGTGGCTAGCGGGAGGGCCCTTCTCGGGGAGCTGTTTTTT,CASSLVASGRALLGELFF,NA,TRBV7-2,TRBJ2-2,TRBD2
TGTGCCAGCAATGGCATACTTAGCGGGACCGCTCTCACCTTC,CASNGILSGTALTF,once,TRBV5-6,TRBJ1-2,NA
TGTGCCAGCAGCTTACCGAAACTAGCGGGGGTCACCGGGGAGCTGTTTTTT,CASSLPKLAGVTGELFF,NA,TRBV7-2,TRBJ2-2,TRBD2
TGCAGCGTTGAAGAATCAGGGTTGAACACTGAAGCTTTCTTT,CSVEESGLNTEAFF,NA,TRBV29-1,TRBJ1-1,NA
TGTGCCAGCAGCTTTCTGGCAGGGAACACCGGGGAGCTGTTTTTT,CASSFLAGNTGELFF,NA,TRBV7-9,TRBJ2-2,NA
TGCGCCAGCAGCTTGGGACAGGGGTACACTGAAGCTTTCTTT,CASSLGQGYTEAFF,NA,TRBV5-1,TRBJ1-1,TRBD1
TGTGCCAGCACTTTCGGCGACAGTTACAATGAGCAGTTCTTC,CASTFGDSYNEQFF,once,TRBV27,TRBJ2-1,NA